The 11 T cell receptor beta chains below all came from one sample that was sequenced in a study of shared clonotypes between healthy human individuals. Only in-frame clones appear in the TCRdb table, and some are missing; sequencing was by immunoSEQ multiplex PCR. The sample lists 2 million to 2.5 million clones, approximately 93% occurring once. Sequenced material: naive CD4+ T cells from PBMCs. The subset denotes: CD45RA+ positively selected. The source of these receptors is a man younger than 35 in good health. Some clones in this sample may be carry-over from other donors' samples.

The sample holds one count of this clone. The sample has other DNA sequences that encode this CDR3 too. This chain links TRBV5-1 with TRBJ2-2; 7 bases agree with TRBD2. This CDR3 is 15 amino acids long. Germline CDR1 SGHRS, CDR2 YFSETQ. V shed 0 bases and J 4 bases; nucleotides not matched to a gene: 3. This CDR3 is CASSLEGGSTGELFF. The DNA of the CDR3 is TGCGCCAGCAGCTTGGAGGGCGGGAGCACCGGGGAGCTGTTTTTT.

This rearrangement joins TRBV7-3 to TRBJ2-5; D is perhaps TRBD1 (5 bases). The J call may be incorrect, as the DNA end agrees better with TRBJ2-7. Per germline, CDR1 SGHTA and CDR2 FQGTGA. The CDR3 runs to 15 residues. The CDR3 here is CASSPGHRSAYEQYF. The DNA of the CDR3 is TGTGCCAGCAGCCCAGGGCACAGGAGCGCCTACGAGCAGTACTTC.

The chain couples TRBV5-1 to TRBJ1-1; 12 nucleotides line up with TRBD1. V lost 0 bases, J lost 4 bases, and 13 bases stayed unmatched. Germline lookup yields CDR1 SGHRS and CDR2 YFSETQ. CDR3 size: 19 residues. The chain's CDR3 is CASSLVGTGGVPVSTEAFF. CDR3 nucleotide sequence: TGCGCCAGCAGCTTGGTGGGGACAGGGGGCGTACCGGTCAGCACTGAAGCTTTCTTT.

The genes are TRBV12-5 and TRBJ2-3; D could derive from TRBD1 or TRBD2 (6 bases each). Germline CDR1 LGHNT, CDR2 FRNRAP. Trimming shortened V by 7 bases and J by 7 bases, and 15 bases separated the two germline ends. The CDR3 runs 13 residues. CDR3 nucleotide sequence: TGTGCTAGTGTGGGTGGAGGGGACAATACGCAGTATTTT. This codes for CASVGGGDNTQYF.

The V and J genes are TRBV6-5 and TRBJ2-7, with 9 positions matching TRBD2. The CDR3 has 15 amino acids. Germline V gene lookup returns CDR1 MNHEY and CDR2 SVGAGI. V dropped 6 bases and J dropped 0; count of bases not matched to a gene: 6. The CDR3 loop reads CASRTETSGSYEQYF. CDR3 sequence (DNA): TGTGCCAGCAGGACCGAGACTAGCGGCTCCTACGAGCAGTACTTC.

The table lists this clone with a few counts. The gene calls are TRBV7-9 and TRBJ1-1, with D maybe TRBD1 (5 bases). This CDR3 is built from 15 residues. Deletions cut 5 bases from V and 3 bases from J, with 16 bases between. Germline CDR1 SEHNR, CDR2 FQNEAQ (reference sequence). In nucleotides, the CDR3 is TGTGCCAGCAGCATGTGGACATTGGAACACACTGAAGCTTTCTTT. This sequence encodes CASSMWTLEHTEAFF.

This clone appeared once. The CDR3 region is CATGRTQTDRETQYF. The CDR3 DNA reads as TGTGCCACTGGCCGGACACAAACCGACAGAGAGACCCAGTACTTC. V usage is TRBV19 and J usage is TRBJ2-5; TRBD1 might be the D (5 bases). V gave up 10 bases and J gave up 4 bases, with 22 bases separating them. The CDR3 is 15 residues long. Germline-derived CDR1 and CDR2 are LNHDA and SQIVND (reference sequence).

This chain joins TRBV28 and TRBJ1-1; 8 bases align to TRBD1. Germline trimming cut 4 bases from V and 4 bases from J; bases unmatched to any gene: 8. This CDR3 comprises 15 residues. CDR1 and CDR2 (germline): MDHEN, SYDVKM. CDR3 bases: TGTGCCAGCAGTTCCTACGGACAGGGTTTCACTGAAGCTTTCTTT. Residues: CASSSYGQGFTEAFF.

This chain joins TRBV28 and TRBJ1-2, with TRBD1 identical over 7 bases. The CDR3 spans 15 residues. The ends lost 7 bases at V and 7 bases at J; junction bases unmatched: 15. CDR1 and CDR2 from the germline V gene are MDHEN and SYDVKM. CDR3 amino acids: CASTARQGRWGGYTF. For the CDR3, the DNA is TGTGCCAGCACCGCCCGACAGGGACGTTGGGGTGGCTACACCTTC.

This sequence joins TRBV2 and TRBJ2-1, with TRBD2 matching 9 bases. CDR1 and CDR2 from the germline V gene are SNHLY and FYNNEI. This CDR3 has 16 amino acids. The V and J ends lost 8 bases and 8 bases, in that order; junction bases with no gene match: 16. This CDR3 reads CASVPQAGGPSYEQFF. DNA of the CDR3: TGTGCCAGCGTCCCCCAGGCGGGAGGGCCTTCGTATGAGCAGTTCTTC.

This chain connects TRBV15 to TRBJ2-3; D is ambiguous. This CDR3 comprises 15 residues. Germline values: CDR1 LNHNV, CDR2 YYDKDF (reference sequence). Between the trimmed V and J ends, which lost 3 bases and 0 bases, there was a span of 10 bases. CDR3 protein: CATSSRDTSTDTQYF. The CDR3 nucleotides read TGTGCCACCAGCAGTAGGGATACTAGCACAGATACGCAGTATTTT.